Each of the 32 T cell receptor beta chains below was sequenced from the same sample in a study of shared clonotypes between healthy human individuals. Here immunoSEQ multiplex PCR was the method, and the copy in TCRdb shows in-frame clones only, minus some. Of more than 550,000 clones in the sample, about nine tenths were seen once. The sequencing sample was made of memory CD8+ T cells from PBMCs. Described subset: CD45RO+ cells pooled with CCR7-negative TemRA cells. Receptor source: a man aged 18 to 29 in good health. Some clones in this sample may be carry-over from other donors' samples.

This chain connects TRBV11-2 to TRBJ2-7; 10 bases line up with TRBD2. The CDR3 has 15 residues. CDR1 SGHAT and CDR2 FQNNGV come from the germline V gene. The trim removed 5 bases at V and 5 bases at J, leaving 9 bases unmatched. The CDR3 loop reads CASSPVAGGPHEQYF. In DNA, the CDR3 is TGTGCCAGCAGCCCCGTAGCGGGAGGCCCTCACGAGCAGTACTTC.

This rearrangement joins TRBV13 to TRBJ2-7; TRBD2 matches 14 bases. Germline CDR1 is PRHDT and CDR2 is FYEKMQ (reference sequence). The CDR3 covers 19 residues. V dropped 5 bases and J dropped 5; count of bases not matched to a gene: 17. Here the CDR3 reads CASSPRGTSGRLNKNEQYF. For the CDR3, the DNA is TGTGCCAGCAGCCCTCGAGGGACTAGCGGGAGATTGAATAAGAACGAGCAGTACTTC.

This chain joins TRBV15 and TRBJ2-3, with D unclear. V lost 6 bases to trimming and J lost 4 bases, with 11 bases between them. This CDR3 region has 13 residues. Germline loops: CDR1 LNHNV, CDR2 YYDKDF (reference sequence). Here the CDR3 reads CATSGAVADTQYF. CDR3 sequence (DNA): TGTGCCACCAGTGGAGCTGTCGCAGATACGCAGTATTTT.

The J gene is TRBJ1-5, the V gene TRBV27, with D maybe TRBD1 (6 bases). Germline CDR1 is MNHEY and CDR2 is SMNVEV (reference sequence). The CDR3 sequence is 15 residues long. V was pared by 9 bases and J by 1 base, with 16 bases between. The CDR3 bases are TGTGCCAGTCGATACAGGGTCGGGAGCAATCAGCCCCAGCATTTT. Translated: CASRYRVGSNQPQHF.

This clone was picked up a small number of times. The V gene is TRBV20-1, the J gene TRBJ1-1; D gene uncertain. CDR3 length: 9 amino acids. In germline, CDR1 is DFQATT, CDR2 SNEGSKA (reference sequence). CDR3 protein: CSVSTLAFF. The CDR3 DNA reads as TGCAGCGTGTCGACCTTGGCTTTCTTT.

The rearrangement uses TRBV7-9 and TRBJ2-7; the D gene could be TRBD1 or TRBD2 (5 bases each). V gave up 0 bases and J gave up 2 bases, with 14 bases separating them. The CDR3 totals 16 residues. Germline loops: CDR1 SEHNR, CDR2 FQNEAQ (reference sequence). CDR3 sequence (DNA): TGTGCCAGCAGCTTAGCTGCAGGGAGCACTGCCTACGAGCAGTACTTC. It translates to CASSLAAGSTAYEQYF. The variable domain in full, with the rest retrieved from reference TRBV7-9 and TRBJ2-7, is DTGVSQNPRHKITKRGQNVTFRCDPISEHNRLYWYRQTLGQGPEFLTYFQNEAQLEKSRLLSDRFSAERPKGSFSTLEIQRTEQGDSAMYLCASSLAAGSTAYEQYFGPGTRLTVT.

Worth noting for this clone: At the DNA level, this CDR3 is encoded by other sequences in the same sample as well. The chain uses TRBV27 and TRBJ2-7, with 9 bases fitting TRBD1. CDR1 MNHEY and CDR2 SMNVEV come from the germline V gene (reference sequence). The length of the CDR3 is 13 residues. V lost 4 bases, J lost 7 bases, and 5 bases stayed unmatched. This CDR3 reads CASSWDRAGEQYF. DNA of the CDR3: TGTGCCAGCAGTTGGGACAGGGCGGGAGAGCAGTACTTC.

The chain has TRBV6-5 and TRBJ2-5; tentative D call: TRBD1 (6 bases). The CDR3 consists of 15 residues. Deletions cut 0 bases from V and 5 bases from J, with 13 bases between. The germline gives CDR1 MNHEY, CDR2 SVGAGI. CDR3 loop: CASSYSDSFSETQYF. The CDR3, as DNA: TGTGCCAGCAGTTACTCGGACAGTTTCAGCGAGACCCAGTACTTC.

The chain has TRBV28 and TRBJ1-1; no reliable D call. Germline V CDR1 and CDR2: MDHEN, SYDVKM. CDR3 length equals 14 residues. V lost 6 bases and J lost 1, with 12 bases in between. CDR3 in DNA: TGTGCCAGCAGCCGGAGAAGTAAGAACACTGAAGCTTTCTTT. Protein: CASSRRSKNTEAFF.

The rearrangement links TRBV27 to TRBJ2-3, with no clear D. From germline, CDR1 is MNHEY and CDR2 SMNVEV (reference sequence). Trimming shortened V by 2 bases and J by 5 bases, and 11 bases separated the two germline ends. The CDR3 is made up of 14 amino acids. CDR3 amino acids: CASSLGGKLDTQYF. The CDR3 bases are TGTGCCAGCAGTTTAGGTGGGAAACTAGATACGCAGTATTTT.

V is TRBV7-9 and J is TRBJ2-7; TRBD2 matches at 8 bases. Looked up from germline, CDR1 is SEHNR and CDR2 is FQNEAQ (reference sequence). The CDR3 sequence is 15 residues long. V lost 5 bases and J lost 3; bases outside the gene matches: 9. The CDR3 loop reads CASSIGNLAGYEQYF. CDR3 DNA sequence: TGTGCCAGCAGCATTGGAAACCTAGCGGGCTACGAGCAGTACTTC.

The chain combines TRBV9 with TRBJ1-3; unclear D gene. The V end lost 3 bases, the J end lost 8 bases, and 9 bases lay between the germline ends. There are 12 residues in the CDR3. Germline V gives CDR1 SGDLS, CDR2 YYNGEE. As DNA, the CDR3 is TGTGCCAGCAGCGCCCGATTCGACACCATATATTTT. Amino acids: CASSARFDTIYF.

The chain links TRBV7-9 to TRBJ1-2; 10 nucleotides align to TRBD1. The CDR3 loop spans 17 amino acids. J was trimmed by 8 bases and V by 1 base; bases with no gene match: 13. From germline, CDR1 is SEHNR and CDR2 FQNEAQ (reference sequence). This CDR3 reads CASSLGSPRQGAQGYTF. CDR3 nucleotide sequence: TGTGCCAGCAGCTTAGGGTCCCCGAGACAGGGGGCGCAAGGCTACACCTTC.

The chain joins TRBV25-1 to TRBJ1-1, with D perhaps matching TRBD1 (5 bases). CDR1 and CDR2 from the germline V gene are MGHDK and SYGVNS. The CDR3 runs to 12 residues. Trimming cost V 8 bases and J 5 bases, with 12 bases left between them. The CDR3 bases are TGTGCCAGCGCCGGGGGGGGAACTGAAGCTTTCTTT. Translated, it gives CASAGGGTEAFF.

As for this clone: Other DNA sequences in this sample translate to the same CDR3. The chain uses TRBV10-3 and TRBJ2-2; D may be TRBD1 or TRBD2 (5 bases each). Germline values: CDR1 ENHRY, CDR2 SYGVKD. The V gene lost 3 bases and the J gene lost 5 bases, with 10 bases spanning the gap. The length of the CDR3 is 14 residues. The CDR3 spells CAISESGGTGELFF. The CDR3, as DNA: TGTGCCATCAGTGAAAGTGGGGGAACCGGGGAGCTGTTTTTT.

V and J are TRBV4-1 and TRBJ2-3; no clear D. V lost 5 bases and J lost 1, with 7 bases in between. The CDR3 is made up of 13 amino acids. Looked up from germline, CDR1 is MGHRA and CDR2 is YSYEKL. CDR3 protein: CASSNLGTDTQYF. The CDR3 bases are TGCGCCAGCAGCAACCTAGGCACAGATACGCAGTATTTT.

V usage is TRBV9 and J usage is TRBJ2-7; no clear D gene. There are 17 residues in the CDR3. The V end was cut by 4 bases, the J end by 3 bases, with 23 bases between. Germline-derived CDR1 and CDR2 are SGDLS and YYNGEE. The CDR3 region has the DNA TGTGCCAGCAGCCCGAGCCCCGTATTGGTCGGAGTCTACGAGCAGTACTTC. It codes for CASSPSPVLVGVYEQYF. The complete variable domain, with remaining parts taken from reference TRBV9 and TRBJ2-7, reads DSGVTQTPKHLITATGQRVTLRCSPRSGDLSVYWYQQSLDQGLQFLIQYYNGEERAKGNILERFSAQQFPDLHSELNLSSLELGDSALYFCASSPSPVLVGVYEQYFGPGTRLTVT.

This rearrangement joins TRBV19 to TRBJ1-1; D is unresolved. The germline V gene encodes CDR1 LNHDA and CDR2 SQIVND (reference sequence). Deletions cut 3 bases from V and 4 bases from J, with 18 bases between. This CDR3 region has 16 residues. CDR3 nucleotide sequence: TGTGCCAGTAGTATCTTTGGTCTTGGTATTCGCACTGAAGCTTTCTTT. As protein: CASSIFGLGIRTEAFF.

This clone was found once. At one end, the junction sequence differs from germline, possibly due to a read error. Additional DNA sequences in this sample encode the identical CDR3. The chain links TRBV7-9 to TRBJ2-7; 11 bases line up with TRBD2. The germline gives CDR1 SEHNR, CDR2 FQNEAQ (reference sequence). This CDR3 contains 16 residues. The CDR3 spells CASSLASGGTSYEQYF. Here the CDR3 DNA reads TGTGCCAGCAGCCTAGCTAGCGGGGGGACCTCCTACGAGCAGTACTTC.

The chain carries TRBV19 and TRBJ1-4; no firm D call. The CDR3 totals 14 residues. V shed 2 bases and J shed 8 bases, with 12 bases lying between them. Germline values: CDR1 LNHDA, CDR2 SQIVND (reference sequence). CDR3 nucleotide sequence: TGTGCCAGTAGTATAACGGGCGGACGGGAAAAACTGTTTTTT. It is translated as CASSITGGREKLFF.

The chain recombines TRBV14 with TRBJ2-3, with D perhaps TRBD1 (6 bases). This CDR3 has 15 amino acids. The germline V gene encodes CDR1 SGHDN and CDR2 FVKESK. V was shortened by 1 base and J by 2 bases, with 10 bases between the two germline ends. CDR3 nucleotides: TGTGCCAGCAGCCAAGGGTGGGGGCTCACAGATACGCAGTATTTT. It yields the protein CASSQGWGLTDTQYF. The full variable domain, rest sourced from reference TRBV14 and TRBJ2-3, is EAGVTQFPSHSVIEKGQTVTLRCDPISGHDNLYWYRRVMGKEIKFLLHFVKESKQDESGMPNNRFLAERTGGTYSTLKVQPAELEDSGVYFCASSQGWGLTDTQYFGPGTRLTVL.

The chain uses TRBV7-8 and TRBJ2-7; 10 nucleotides match TRBD1. CDR1 is SGHVS, CDR2 FQNEAQ, per germline. The trim removed 5 bases at V and 6 bases at J, leaving 7 bases unmatched. The CDR3 runs 14 residues. DNA for the CDR3: TGTGCCAGCAGCCCGGACAGGGGGGTCGTCGAGCAGTACTTC. It codes for CASSPDRGVVEQYF.

The rearrangement joins TRBV7-9 to TRBJ2-7, with a possible D match to TRBD2 (5 bases). The germline CDR1 and CDR2 sequences are SEHNR and FQNEAQ (reference sequence). The CDR3 is 13 residues long. V was clipped by 8 bases and J by 3 bases, with 14 bases between them. The DNA of the CDR3 is TGTGCCAGCTGGGGAGCGCACGACTACGAGCAGTACTTC. Its protein is CASWGAHDYEQYF.

V usage is TRBV7-8 and J usage is TRBJ2-2; 9 bases match TRBD2. This CDR3 comprises 16 residues. CDR1 and CDR2 (germline): SGHVS, FQNEAQ. V trimming: 5 bases; J trimming: 4 bases; junction bases outside the gene matches: 8. The CDR3 here is CASSLPRLAATGELFF. CDR3 in DNA: TGTGCCAGCAGCCTACCCAGACTAGCGGCCACCGGGGAGCTGTTTTTT.

As for this clone: The identical CDR3 is also encoded by other nucleotide sequences in the sample. The rearrangement links TRBV7-9 to TRBJ2-7, with D perhaps matching TRBD2 (5 bases). The CDR3 totals 12 residues. V was clipped by 3 bases and J by 5 bases, with 8 bases between them. Looked up from germline, CDR1 is SEHNR and CDR2 is FQNEAQ (reference sequence). The CDR3 DNA reads as TGTGCCAGCAGCTTCCCGCGGGACGAGCAGTACTTC. It is translated as CASSFPRDEQYF.

This clone was observed a single time. CDR3 coding DNA: TGTGCCAGCAGCGGGCGGGAGAGACCCTACGAGCAGTACTTC. Encoded protein: CASSGRERPYEQYF. J is TRBJ2-7 and V is TRBV7-9; the match to TRBD2 covers 7 bases. CDR1 is SEHNR and CDR2 is FQNEAQ in the germline V gene (reference sequence). With V trimmed by 5 bases and J by 2 bases, 6 bases remained unmatched. The CDR3 spans 14 residues.

The chain links TRBV9 to TRBJ1-2; D might be TRBD1 (6 bases). The germline V gene encodes CDR1 SGDLS and CDR2 YYNGEE. Deletions cut 5 bases from V and 4 bases from J, with 15 bases between. The CDR3 contains 14 residues. The CDR3 DNA is TGTGCCAGCAGTCCCGAAACAGGGTTCTATGGCTACACCTTC. As protein: CASSPETGFYGYTF. Complete variable domain (other parts from reference TRBV9 and TRBJ1-2): DSGVTQTPKHLITATGQRVTLRCSPRSGDLSVYWYQQSLDQGLQFLIQYYNGEERAKGNILERFSAQQFPDLHSELNLSSLELGDSALYFCASSPETGFYGYTFGSGTRLTVV.

The rearrangement joins TRBV27 to TRBJ2-1; D gene unclear. Trimming removed 1 base from V and 6 bases from J, with 7 bases in between. The CDR3 runs to 13 residues. Germline values: CDR1 MNHEY, CDR2 SMNVEV (reference sequence). DNA for the CDR3: TGTGCCAGCAGTTTATTTATTTTCAATGAGCAGTTCTTC. As protein: CASSLFIFNEQFF.

In its sample, this clone was seen a few times. J is TRBJ2-7 and V is TRBV9, with 11 bases matching TRBD1. V dropped 4 bases and J dropped 7; count of bases not matched to a gene: 7. From germline, CDR1 is SGDLS and CDR2 YYNGEE. The CDR3 contains 14 residues. The CDR3 loop is CASSPGQGAEEQYF. CDR3 in DNA: TGTGCCAGCAGCCCAGGACAGGGGGCGGAAGAGCAGTACTTC. Full variable domain (remainder filled in from reference TRBV9 and TRBJ2-7): DSGVTQTPKHLITATGQRVTLRCSPRSGDLSVYWYQQSLDQGLQFLIQYYNGEERAKGNILERFSAQQFPDLHSELNLSSLELGDSALYFCASSPGQGAEEQYFGPGTRLTVT.

The chain recombines TRBV6-6 with TRBJ1-4; D may be TRBD1 (5 bases). Trimming cost V 11 bases and J 5 bases, with 21 bases left between them. Germline loops: CDR1 MNHNY, CDR2 SVGAGI (reference sequence). The CDR3 length is 15 residues. The CDR3 reads CASRRPAGLNEKLFF. In DNA form, the CDR3 reads TGTGCCTCTAGGCGACCGGCAGGGTTAAATGAAAAACTGTTTTTT.

The chain combines TRBV28 with TRBJ2-5; the match to TRBD1 covers 7 bases. V lost 4 bases to trimming and J lost 2 bases; unmatched junction nucleotides: 10. The CDR3 totals 16 residues. Germline V lookup: CDR1 MDHEN, CDR2 SYDVKM. CDR3 sequence: CASSSIQTGLQETQYF. The CDR3 DNA follows: TGTGCCAGCAGTTCAATCCAGACAGGGCTTCAAGAGACCCAGTACTTC.

J is TRBJ2-1 and V is TRBV15; TRBD2 matches at 9 bases. V lost 0 bases to trimming and J lost 0 bases; unmatched junction nucleotides: 3. Germline V gene lookup returns CDR1 LNHNV and CDR2 YYDKDF (reference sequence). The CDR3 runs to 17 residues. DNA for the CDR3: TGTGCCACCAGCAGAGATCTTAGCGGGAGCTCCTACAATGAGCAGTTCTTC. Its translation: CATSRDLSGSSYNEQFF.